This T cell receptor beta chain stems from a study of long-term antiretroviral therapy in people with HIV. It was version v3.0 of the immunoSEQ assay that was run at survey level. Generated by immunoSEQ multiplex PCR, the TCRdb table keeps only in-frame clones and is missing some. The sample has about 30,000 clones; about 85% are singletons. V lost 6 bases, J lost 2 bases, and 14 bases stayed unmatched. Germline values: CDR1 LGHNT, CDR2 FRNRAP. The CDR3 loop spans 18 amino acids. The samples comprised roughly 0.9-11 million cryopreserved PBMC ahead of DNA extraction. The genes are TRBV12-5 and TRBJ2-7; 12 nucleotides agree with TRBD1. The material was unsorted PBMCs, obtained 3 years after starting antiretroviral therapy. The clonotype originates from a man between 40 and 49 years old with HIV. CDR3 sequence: CASGYPPPGQGAPYEQYF. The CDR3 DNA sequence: TGTGCTAGTGGCTATCCCCCTCCGGGACAGGGGGCCCCCTACGAGCAGTACTTC.